This TCR beta chain was identified in a study of CD8 T cells in Susac syndrome. The authors reverse transcribed roughly 0.5 to 1 ug RNA with random hexamers. TCRdb used MiXCR to reprocess the immunoSEQ multiplex PCR reads, holding one entry per CDR3 protein. The sample lists almost 450,000 distinct CDR3 sequences, approximately 85% occurring once. CDR1 is DFQATT, CDR2 SNEGSKA, per germline (reference sequence). V was shortened by 1 base and J by 2 bases, with 21 bases between the two germline ends. This CDR3 has 17 residues. The chain uses TRBV20-1 and TRBJ2-7, with D possibly TRBD2 on 6 matching bases. The source material was CD8+ T cells from PBMCs. This clonotype was sampled from a human donor with multiple sclerosis. The CDR3 loop is CSARASTGTAFPYEQYF. Here the CDR3 DNA reads TGCAGTGCTAGAGCTTCGACCGGGACTGCCTTCCCCTACGAGCAGTACTTC.